A selection of T cell receptor beta chains follows, all from one sample in a study of blood T cell repertoires in COVID-19. TCRdb's copy holds only in-frame clones and misses some; the assay was immunoSEQ multiplex PCR. The sample consists of roughly 67,000 clones, 84% of them appearing once. The sequencing sample was made of peripheral blood. These receptors were collected from a man aged 50 to 60 with active COVID-19. Both conserved end residues are part of each CDR3. A D gene is named only where the DNA matches it firmly. Clone size is shown for a subset of rows, as once, few, many or a class of expanded clone.

d_call j_call v_call clone_size cdr3_nt cdr3_aa
- TRBJ2-7 TRBV7-6 once TGTGCCAGCAGCTTAGATGTTACAGCCCACACCTACGAGCAGTACTTC CASSLDVTAHTYEQYF
TRBD2 TRBJ2-1 TRBV7-9 - TGTGCCAGCAGCCGGACTAGCGGGGAGCAGTTCTTC CASSRTSGEQFF
- TRBJ1-1 TRBV19 - TGTGCCAGTAGTATCGTGATTGGGATCGGGCGGGATTACACTGAAGCTTTCTTT CASSIVIGIGRDYTEAFF
TRBD1 TRBJ1-3 TRBV7-2 - TGTGCCAGCAGCAACAGGGGGCGATTCGGAAACACCATATATTTT CASSNRGRFGNTIYF
TRBD2 TRBJ2-2 TRBV19 - TGTGCCAGTAGTATTTGGGGGGGTGGTACCGGGGAGCTGTTTTTT CASSIWGGGTGELFF
TRBD2 TRBJ2-3 TRBV19 - TGTGCCAGTAGTATACATCCTAGCGGGATCACAGATACGCAGTATTTT CASSIHPSGITDTQYF
TRBD1 TRBJ2-5 TRBV9 - TGTGCCAGCAGCCCAGCCGGGACAGGGGCTCGGGAGACCCAGTACTTC CASSPAGTGARETQYF
- TRBJ2-5 TRBV5-1 - TGCGCCAGCAGCTTGGCCCAGGGTCCGGAGACCCAGTACTTC CASSLAQGPETQYF
TRBD1 TRBJ1-1 TRBV29-1 - TGCAGCGGGGGACAGGGGAACACTGAAGCTTTCTTT CSGGQGNTEAFF
- TRBJ1-6 TRBV5-1 once TGCGCCAGCAGCTTGGAGTGGTCGGGTAATTCACCCCTCCACTTT CASSLEWSGNSPLHF
- TRBJ1-1 TRBV21-1 - TGTGCCAGCAGCAAAATTGGGCCCGTCGACCATGAAGCTTTCTTT CASSKIGPVDHEAFF
TRBD2 TRBJ2-1 TRBV9 - TGTGCCAGCAGCGTAGTCACTAGCGGGTTATACAATGAGCAGTTCTTC CASSVVTSGLYNEQFF
TRBD2 TRBJ2-7 TRBV18 - TGTGCCAGCTCACCCGGACTAGCGGACTACGAGCAGTACTTC CASSPGLADYEQYF
- TRBJ1-1 TRBV5-1 once TGCGCCAGCAGCCTCGACCCTGGAGGTGAAGCTTTCTTT CASSLDPGGEAFF
- TRBJ2-5 TRBV7-9 - TGTGCCAGCAGCTCCCCAGAACGCGGGCCTTTGGGGGAGACCCAGTACTTC CASSSPERGPLGETQYF
- TRBJ2-2 TRBV23-1 - TGCGCCAGCAGTCAATCTTCGAGGGACACCGGGGAGCTGTTTTTT CASSQSSRDTGELFF
TRBD1 TRBJ2-7 TRBV30 - TGTGCCTGGCAGGGGGCGCGGTCGGGCGAGCAGTACTTC CAWQGARSGEQYF
- TRBJ2-1 TRBV10-3 - TGTGCCATCAGCCGGGACTCCAATGAGCAGTTCTTC CAISRDSNEQFF
- TRBJ2-7 TRBV7-9 few TGTGCCAGCAGCTTCCCACCGGGACATCCCTACGAGCAGTACTTC CASSFPPGHPYEQYF
TRBD1 TRBJ1-1 TRBV7-9 - TGTGCCAGCAGCTCGACAGGGATGAACACTGAAGCTTTCTTT CASSSTGMNTEAFF
- TRBJ1-5 TRBV1 once TGCACCAGCAGCCAAGATCGACCCCAGGGGCGAGGGAATCAGCCCCAGCATTTT CTSSQDRPQGRGNQPQHF
- TRBJ2-3 TRBV6-1 - TGTGCCAGCAGTGAAAGGGGAAGCACAGATACGCAGTATTTT CASSERGSTDTQYF
- TRBJ2-7 TRBV11-3 - TGTGCCAGCAGCTTGACCGCCGGGACATCCGCCGAGCAGTACTTC CASSLTAGTSAEQYF
- TRBJ2-2 TRBV9 - TGTGCCAGCAGCCCTCAACGGGTGCCCGGGGAGCTGTTTTTT CASSPQRVPGELFF
- TRBJ2-1 TRBV3-1/TRBV3-2 once TGTGCCAGCAGCCAGTTAGCGCCTACCTACAATGAGCAGTTCTTC CASSQLAPTYNEQFF
TRBD1 TRBJ1-3 TRBV19 - TGTGCCAGTAGTGTACAGGGGGCGCCGGCTGGAAACACCATATATTTT CASSVQGAPAGNTIYF
TRBD2 TRBJ2-5 TRBV3-1/TRBV3-2 - TGTGCCAGCAGCCAAGGGTCTAGCGGGGGGGTGAAGACCCAGTACTTC CASSQGSSGGVKTQYF
TRBD1 TRBJ1-5 TRBV18 - TGTGCCAGCTCGCTCAACGCCGGGACAGGGGCCAATCAGCCCCAGCATTTT CASSLNAGTGANQPQHF
- TRBJ1-3 TRBV6-6 - TGTGCCAGCAGTTACTCACCTATAAGCTCTGGAAACACCATATATTTT CASSYSPISSGNTIYF
- TRBJ2-3 TRBV5-6 once TGTGCCAGCAGCTTGGGTCGAGCAGATACGCAGTATTTT CASSLGRADTQYF
TRBD2 TRBJ2-1 TRBV6-6 - TGTGCCAGCAGTCGAACTAGCGGGGTTGAGCAGTTCTTC CASSRTSGVEQFF
- TRBJ1-2 TRBV28 - TGTGCCATTTCTATGACAGAGAACTATGGCTACACCTTC CAISMTENYGYTF
TRBD2 TRBJ2-5 TRBV25-1 - TGTGCCACCTCGGGAGGAGAGACCCAGTACTTC CATSGGETQYF
TRBD1 TRBJ1-2 TRBV4-2 - TGTGCCAGCAGCCAGCTCGGGGGACAGGGTGCCTATGGCTACACCTTC CASSQLGGQGAYGYTF
- TRBJ1-2 TRBV5-6 once TGTGCCAGCAGCCAAAGGTGGAGCGGCTACACCTTC CASSQRWSGYTF
TRBD1 TRBJ1-2 TRBV6-5 - TGTGCCACCTGGACAGGGCTTGGCTATGGCTACACCTTC CATWTGLGYGYTF
- TRBJ2-7 TRBV18 - TGTGCCAGCTCACCGGACAGAAGCTCCTACGAGCAGTACTTC CASSPDRSSYEQYF
- TRBJ1-2 TRBV20-1 few TGCAGTGCCGAACCGGGAAATGGCTACACCTTC CSAEPGNGYTF
TRBD1 TRBJ1-1 TRBV19 - TGTGCCAGTACAGGGGGCTGGGGCACTGAAGCTTTCTTT CASTGGWGTEAFF
- TRBJ2-5 TRBV2 - TGTGCCAGCAGTTATGGGGGGGAGACCCAGTACTTC CASSYGGETQYF